These 3 T cell receptor beta chains were all obtained from the same sample, sequenced in a study of cytomegalovirus exposure and HLA in healthy donors. The PCR was carried out with 60 Vbeta primers and 13 Jbeta primers. Measured with immunoSEQ multiplex PCR; TCRdb has only the in-frame clones, and not every one. The table lists more than 140,000 clones, roughly 79% of them singletons. Sequencing was carried out using PBMCs. The source is a woman aged 40 to 49 in good health and CMV-seronegative.

The chain carries TRBV29-1 and TRBJ1-1, with a possible D match to TRBD1 (6 bases). CDR1 and CDR2 (germline): SQVTM, ANQGSEA. V lost 0 bases, J lost 1 base, and 6 bases lay in between. CDR3 size: 13 residues. In DNA, the CDR3 is TGCAGCGTTGAAGACAGGGGGAACACTGAAGCTTTCTTT. Amino acid sequence: CSVEDRGNTEAFF.

The chain is built from TRBV27 and TRBJ2-5, with a weak D call TRBD1 (5 bases). CDR1 and CDR2 (germline): MNHEY, SMNVEV (reference sequence). Trimming left V 4 bases short and J 4 bases short, with 16 bases between. The CDR3 runs 15 residues. DNA for the CDR3: TGTGCCAGCAGTTCCCAGGGTGGTTGGGTAGAGACCCAGTACTTC. Its protein product is CASSSQGGWVETQYF.

This chain links TRBV28 with TRBJ2-1; 8 positions agree with TRBD1. There are 14 residues in the CDR3. The V gene end was trimmed by 6 bases and the J gene end by 4 bases; junction bases not matched to a gene: 5. Germline CDR1 and CDR2: MDHEN and SYDVKM. CDR3 in amino acids: CASRRGTGYNEQFF. In DNA form, the CDR3 reads TGTGCCAGCAGGCGCGGGACAGGATACAATGAGCAGTTCTTC. Supplemented by reference TRBV28 and TRBJ2-1, the full variable domain reads DVKVTQSSRYLVKRTGEKVFLECVQDMDHENMFWYRQDPGLGLRLIYFSYDVKMKEKGDIPEGYSVSREKKERFSLILESASTNQTSMYLCASRRGTGYNEQFFGPGTRLTVL.